The clone carrying this T cell receptor beta chain occurred once. Its specificity is unknown. This sample was taken from a study of CD8 T cells in Susac syndrome. The overall study: Patients with Susac syndrome were, at the time of blood collection, therapy-naive, maintained on corticosteroids, or maintained on intravenous immunoglobulin alone.

RNA was extracted with the RNeasy kit, and a quantity of 0.5 to 1 ug was reverse transcribed using random hexamers. immunoSEQ multiplex PCR amplified TCR beta CDR3 across 54 Vbeta, 13 Jbeta. TCRdb passed the immunoSEQ multiplex PCR reads through MiXCR, listing each CDR3 protein once. In the table there are 150,000 or so distinct CDR3 sequences, just under 95% of which are singletons. CDR1 is MDHEN and CDR2 is SYDVKM in the germline V gene. The CDR3 is made up of 14 amino acids. V was clipped by 5 bases and J by 3 bases, with 14 bases between them. Notes on the study in general: Within Susac syndrome CD4+ T cell repertoires, clonal expansion was not evident.

Negative isolation was used for CD8+ and CD4+ T cells and FACS enrichment for TEMRA cells. The receptor's source is a human donor with Susac syndrome. Specimen: CD4+ T cells from PBMCs. This chain uses TRBV28 with TRBJ2-7; no clear D gene. The CDR3 spells CASSAGPGDYEQYF. For the CDR3, the DNA is TGTGCCAGCAGTGCCGGACCTGGGGACTACGAGCAGTACTTC.